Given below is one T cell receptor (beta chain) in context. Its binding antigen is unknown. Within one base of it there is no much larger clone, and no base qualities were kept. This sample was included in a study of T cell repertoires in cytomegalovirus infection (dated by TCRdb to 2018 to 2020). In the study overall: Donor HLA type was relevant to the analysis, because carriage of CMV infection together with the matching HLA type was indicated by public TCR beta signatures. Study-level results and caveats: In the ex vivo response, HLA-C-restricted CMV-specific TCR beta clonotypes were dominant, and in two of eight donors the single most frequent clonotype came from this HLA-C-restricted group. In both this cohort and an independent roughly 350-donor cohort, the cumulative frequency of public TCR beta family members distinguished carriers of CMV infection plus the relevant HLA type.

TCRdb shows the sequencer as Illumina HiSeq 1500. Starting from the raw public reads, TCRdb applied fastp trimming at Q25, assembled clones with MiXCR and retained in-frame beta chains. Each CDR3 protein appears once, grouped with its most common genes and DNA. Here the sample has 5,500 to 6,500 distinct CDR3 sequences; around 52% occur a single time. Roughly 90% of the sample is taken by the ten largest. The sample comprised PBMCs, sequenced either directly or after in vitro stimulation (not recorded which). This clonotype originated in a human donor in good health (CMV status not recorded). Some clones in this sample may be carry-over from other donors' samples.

The CDR3 protein sequence reads: CASSRGEGEGGNTIYF. The sequenced DNA is TGTGCCAGCAGCCGCGGGGAAGGAGAAGGTGGAAACACCATATATTTT. The rearrangement combines TRBV4-2 with TRBJ1-3, with the D gene too uncertain to name. Reading from cysteine to phenylalanine, the CDR3 counts 16 amino acids. The entry retains the CDR3 DNA only, 48 bases that are in frame from base 1. From a lookup of the germline V gene, CDR1 and CDR2 are LGHNA and YNFKEQ. Between the V and J ends, shortened by 4 bases and 3 bases respectively, the junction contains 16 bases.